The next 28 T cell receptor beta chains were all read from a single sample in a study of CD8+ T cells in alopecia areata. Treatment noted: oral pan-JAK inhibitor, 5-10 mg twice daily. In each case, RNA was isolated and then reverse transcribed into cDNA as the sequencing template. Clones were read by immunoSEQ multiplex PCR, and TCRdb kept only the in-frame ones, dropping some. The repertoire has 150,000 to 200,000 clones, 60% of them found once; the top ten carry approximately 0.93%. The sequencing used CD4+ T cells sorted from blood, collected at week 24, from a patient treated with tofacitinib. Every receptor here comes from a human donor with alopecia areata.

This chain uses TRBV12-5 with TRBJ1-5; D remains unclear. V lost 6 bases to trimming and J lost 4 bases, with 4 bases between them. Germline values: CDR1 LGHNT, CDR2 FRNRAP. The CDR3 covers 11 residues. The CDR3 nucleotides are TGTGCTAGTGGCCTGAATCAGCCCCAGCATTTT. It specifies CASGLNQPQHF. The variable domain in full, with the rest retrieved from reference TRBV12-5 and TRBJ1-5, is DARVTQTPRHKVTEMGQEVTMRCQPILGHNTVFWYRQTMMQGLELLAYFRNRAPLDDSGMPKDRFSAEMPDATLATLKIQPSEPRDSAVYFCASGLNQPQHFGDGTRLSIL.

The chain joins TRBV7-9 to TRBJ2-1; D gene unclear. Trimming took off 4 bases at V and 8 bases at J, with 15 bases between the two ends. The CDR3 runs to 14 residues. The germline V gene has CDR1 SEHNR and CDR2 FQNEAQ (reference sequence). The CDR3 loop reads CASSSLSSVDEQFF. As DNA, the CDR3 is TGTGCCAGCAGCTCCCTCTCATCCGTAGATGAGCAGTTCTTC. The whole variable domain, filled in from reference TRBV7-9 and TRBJ2-1, reads DTGVSQNPRHKITKRGQNVTFRCDPISEHNRLYWYRQTLGQGPEFLTYFQNEAQLEKSRLLSDRFSAERPKGSFSTLEIQRTEQGDSAMYLCASSSLSSVDEQFFGPGTRLTVL.

This clone occurred once. This rearrangement joins TRBV29-1 to TRBJ1-2; D may be TRBD1 (5 bases). Germline V gene lookup returns CDR1 SQVTM and CDR2 ANQGSEA. This CDR3 region has 13 residues. V was cut by 4 bases and J by 8 bases, with 17 bases left in between. The CDR3 loop is CSVGDSPLWGYTF. The CDR3 DNA sequence: TGCAGCGTTGGCGACAGCCCTCTATGGGGCTACACCTTC.

The chain combines TRBV29-1 with TRBJ1-1, with 7 nucleotides matching TRBD1. CDR3 length: 13 residues. Germline CDR1 is SQVTM and CDR2 is ANQGSEA. V shed 5 bases and J 0 bases; nucleotides not matched to a gene: 3. CDR3 loop: CSVPTGLNTEAFF. The CDR3 DNA follows: TGCAGCGTTCCGACAGGGCTGAACACTGAAGCTTTCTTT.

The sample holds a few counts of this clone. V usage is TRBV6-6 and J usage is TRBJ1-1; D is uncertain. Trimming took off 2 bases at V and 0 bases at J, with 7 bases between the two ends. Germline V gives CDR1 MNHNY, CDR2 SVGAGI (reference sequence). The length of the CDR3 is 14 residues. The CDR3, as DNA: TGTGCCAGCAGTTACAGTTTAATGAACACTGAAGCTTTCTTT. Its translation is CASSYSLMNTEAFF.

In its sample, this clone was seen a few times. This chain uses TRBV14 with TRBJ1-6; tentative D call: TRBD1 (5 bases). CDR1 and CDR2 (germline): SGHDN, FVKESK. There are 14 residues in the CDR3. V dropped 1 base and J dropped 6 bases, with 7 bases sitting between them. DNA for the CDR3: TGTGCCAGCAGCCAAGTTGGGGGTAATTCACCCCTCCACTTT. This sequence encodes CASSQVGGNSPLHF.

This rearrangement joins TRBV30 to TRBJ1-1; perhaps TRBD1 as D (6 bases). The CDR3 is 14 residues long. Per the germline V gene, CDR1 is GTSNPN and CDR2 is SVGIG (reference sequence). V lost 4 bases and J lost 2, with 14 bases in between. The CDR3 sequence: CAWIIQGRNTEAFF. CDR3 DNA: TGTGCCTGGATCATACAGGGAAGAAACACTGAAGCTTTCTTT.

This rearrangement joins TRBV9 to TRBJ1-1; 9 positions match TRBD1. The V gene end was trimmed by 0 bases and the J gene end by 1 base; junction bases not matched to a gene: 1. CDR1 and CDR2 from the germline V gene are SGDLS and YYNGEE. The CDR3 contains 15 residues. The CDR3 loop is CASSVEGQGNTEAFF. CDR3 DNA sequence: TGTGCCAGCAGCGTAGAGGGACAGGGGAACACTGAAGCTTTCTTT. Full variable domain (remainder filled in from reference TRBV9 and TRBJ1-1): DSGVTQTPKHLITATGQRVTLRCSPRSGDLSVYWYQQSLDQGLQFLIQYYNGEERAKGNILERFSAQQFPDLHSELNLSSLELGDSALYFCASSVEGQGNTEAFFGQGTRLTVV.

V usage is TRBV28 and J usage is TRBJ2-3; 8 nucleotides match TRBD2. Germline lookup yields CDR1 MDHEN and CDR2 SYDVKM. Unmatched junction bases numbered 5, after V lost 2 bases and J lost 4 bases. The CDR3 spans 15 residues. This CDR3 is CASSLPSGGADTQYF. CDR3 nucleotide sequence: TGTGCCAGCAGTTTACCAAGCGGGGGCGCAGATACGCAGTATTTT. The variable domain in full, with the rest retrieved from reference TRBV28 and TRBJ2-3, is DVKVTQSSRYLVKRTGEKVFLECVQDMDHENMFWYRQDPGLGLRLIYFSYDVKMKEKGDIPEGYSVSREKKERFSLILESASTNQTSMYLCASSLPSGGADTQYFGPGTRLTVL.

The CDR3, as DNA: TGCAGCGCCACCCAACAGGGGCCGGGCACCGGGGAGCTGTTTTTT. This gives the protein CSATQQGPGTGELFF. The rearrangement links TRBV29-1 to TRBJ2-2; 7 bases fit TRBD1. This CDR3 is 15 amino acids long. V was pared by 7 bases and J by 4 bases, with 12 bases of the junction left unmatched. Germline loops: CDR1 SQVTM, CDR2 ANQGSEA.

The rearrangement uses TRBV19 and TRBJ2-1; unclear D gene. The CDR3 is made up of 12 amino acids. V was trimmed by 7 bases and J by 5 bases, leaving 9 bases between them. CDR1 and CDR2 (germline): LNHDA, SQIVND (reference sequence). The CDR3 region is CASIGGDNEQFF. DNA of the CDR3: TGTGCCAGTATTGGTGGGGACAATGAGCAGTTCTTC.

J is TRBJ1-1 and V is TRBV5-6; the D is unclear. Between the trimmed V and J ends, which lost 0 bases and 1 base, there was a span of 7 bases. The CDR3 sequence is 14 residues long. Germline V lookup: CDR1 SGHDT, CDR2 YYEEEE. DNA of the CDR3: TGTGCCAGCAGCTTGGAGTCCGCGAACACTGAAGCTTTCTTT. It translates to CASSLESANTEAFF.

The CDR3 nucleotides read TGTGCCACCAGCAGTTCAGGGTTTGGAAATTCACCCCTCCACTTT. Translation: CATSSSGFGNSPLHF. J is TRBJ1-6 and V is TRBV15, with D maybe TRBD1 (5 bases). Germline V gene sequence: CDR1 LNHNV, CDR2 YYDKDF (reference sequence). Trimming pared 3 bases from V and 7 bases from J, leaving 13 bases between. The CDR3 extends over 15 amino acids.

V is TRBV29-1 and J is TRBJ1-2; tentatively, D is TRBD1 (6 bases). Trimming removed 4 bases from V and 4 bases from J, with 16 bases in between. The CDR3 totals 14 residues. Germline V gene data show CDR1 as SQVTM and CDR2 as ANQGSEA. CDR3 region: CSVGPRSGAYGYTF. The DNA of the CDR3 is TGCAGCGTTGGGCCGAGGTCGGGGGCCTATGGCTACACCTTC. Complete variable domain (other parts from reference TRBV29-1 and TRBJ1-2): SAVISQKPSRDICQRGTSLTIQCQVDSQVTMMFWYRQQPGQSLTLIATANQGSEATYESGFVIDKFPISRPNLTFSTLTVSNMSPEDSSIYLCSVGPRSGAYGYTFGSGTRLTVV.

This sequence joins TRBV2 and TRBJ1-5, with a possible D match to TRBD1 (6 bases). The ends were cut back, 5 bases at V and 0 bases at J, with 8 bases in the middle. The CDR3 length is 14 residues. Germline loops: CDR1 SNHLY, CDR2 FYNNEI. CDR3 nucleotides: TGTGCCAGCAGTTCGGACAGTAGCAATCAGCCCCAGCATTTT. It encodes CASSSDSSNQPQHF.

V is TRBV7-7 and J is TRBJ2-3; D might be TRBD2 (6 bases). The germline V and J ends were trimmed by 5 bases and 6 bases, with 12 bases remaining between them. The CDR3 consists of 13 residues. The germline gives CDR1 SSHAT, CDR2 FNYEAQ (reference sequence). CDR3 protein: CASSLDRGDTQYF. CDR3 nucleotide sequence: TGTGCCAGCAGCCTAGACCGGGGGGATACGCAGTATTTT.

The rearrangement links TRBV29-1 to TRBJ2-7; a possible D gene is TRBD1 (6 bases). The germline gives CDR1 SQVTM, CDR2 ANQGSEA. Trimming pared 4 bases from V and 8 bases from J, leaving 21 bases between. The CDR3 covers 14 residues. The CDR3 reads CSVGGRTDRGKQYF. In DNA, the CDR3 is TGCAGCGTTGGGGGGCGGACAGACCGGGGCAAGCAGTACTTC.

This clone was found once. The chain joins TRBV29-1 to TRBJ2-3, with 16 bases identical to TRBD2. Germline CDR1 reads SQVTM; CDR2 reads ANQGSEA. The V and J ends lost 8 bases and 4 bases, in that order; junction bases with no gene match: 9. This CDR3 region has 16 residues. CDR3 amino acids: CSTRGTSGGAADTQYF. CDR3 coding DNA: TGCAGCACCCGCGGGACTAGCGGGGGGGCGGCAGATACGCAGTATTTT.

The CDR3 sequence: CASSPGTGRETQYF. The CDR3 DNA reads TGCGCCAGCAGCCCCGGGACAGGGAGGGAGACCCAGTACTTC. The genes are TRBV5-1 and TRBJ2-5, with TRBD1 matching 9 bases. CDR1 and CDR2 (germline): SGHRS, YFSETQ. V lost 4 bases and J lost 5; bases outside the gene matches: 6. The CDR3 contains 14 residues. The whole variable domain, remainder taken from reference TRBV5-1 and TRBJ2-5, is KAGVTQTPRYLIKTRGQQVTLSCSPISGHRSVSWYQQTPGQGLQFLFEYFSETQRNKGNFPGRFSGRQFSNSRSEMNVSTLELGDSALYLCASSPGTGRETQYFGPGTRLLVL.

J is TRBJ1-2 and V is TRBV5-6; possible D gene TRBD1, 5 bases. The V and J ends lost 6 bases and 2 bases respectively, with 11 bases between them. The CDR3 covers 13 residues. CDR1 and CDR2 (germline): SGHDT, YYEEEE. Here the CDR3 DNA reads TGTGCCAGCACCACACCAGGGAACTATGGCTACACCTTC. Its protein product is CASTTPGNYGYTF.

A few counts support this clone. The chain couples TRBV11-2 to TRBJ2-3; weak D call: TRBD2 (5 bases). Germline lookup yields CDR1 SGHAT and CDR2 FQNNGV. V was clipped by 2 bases and J by 0 bases, with 9 bases between them. The CDR3 spans 15 residues. The CDR3 spells CASSLSGLSTDTQYF. The CDR3 bases are TGTGCCAGCAGCTTATCGGGGTTGAGCACAGATACGCAGTATTTT.

V is TRBV9 and J is TRBJ1-2, with TRBD1 matching over 9 bases. V shed 4 bases and J 1 base; nucleotides not matched to a gene: 8. Germline V gene sequence: CDR1 SGDLS, CDR2 YYNGEE. This CDR3 region has 16 residues. The CDR3 DNA reads as TGTGCCAGCAGCCCCAGGGACAGGGCACTTAACTATGGCTACACCTTC. Amino acid sequence: CASSPRDRALNYGYTF.

The rearrangement joins TRBV9 to TRBJ2-3; D is ambiguous. Trimming shortened V by 4 bases and J by 2 bases, and 14 bases separated the two germline ends. This CDR3 has 15 amino acids. Germline-derived CDR1 and CDR2 are SGDLS and YYNGEE. CDR3 sequence (DNA): TGTGCCAGCAGCCCGAGGATCCTGAACACAGATACGCAGTATTTT. It codes for CASSPRILNTDTQYF. Variable domain in full (rest from reference TRBV9 and TRBJ2-3): DSGVTQTPKHLITATGQRVTLRCSPRSGDLSVYWYQQSLDQGLQFLIQYYNGEERAKGNILERFSAQQFPDLHSELNLSSLELGDSALYFCASSPRILNTDTQYFGPGTRLTVL.

The V and J genes are TRBV5-1 and TRBJ2-2; 7 bases fit TRBD1. V lost 4 bases to trimming and J lost 5 bases; unmatched junction nucleotides: 5. The CDR3 has 14 residues. Germline CDR1 is SGHRS and CDR2 is YFSETQ. The DNA of the CDR3 is TGCGCCAGCAGCCCCCAGGGGGTTACCGGGGAGCTGTTTTTT. This encodes CASSPQGVTGELFF.

This chain links TRBV6-7 with TRBJ1-6; D remains unclear. TRBV6-7 is known as an ORF, though its function is uncertain. Trimming pared 0 bases from V and 0 bases from J, leaving 6 bases between. The CDR3 has 16 amino acids. CDR3 in amino acids: CASSYSGSSYNSPLHF. In DNA, the CDR3 is TGTGCCAGCAGTTACTCGGGGAGCTCCTATAATTCACCCCTCCACTTT.

The chain has TRBV29-1 and TRBJ1-4, with 8 positions matching TRBD1. V trimming: 3 bases; J trimming: 7 bases; junction bases outside the gene matches: 7. The CDR3 length is 14 residues. The germline CDR1 and CDR2 sequences are SQVTM and ANQGSEA. CDR3 sequence (DNA): TGCAGCGTTGACCAGACAGGGACAGGTGAAAAACTGTTTTTT. Amino acid sequence: CSVDQTGTGEKLFF.

This clone was detected only a few times. The V gene is TRBV29-1, the J gene TRBJ1-2; 12 nucleotides align to TRBD1. Per germline, CDR1 SQVTM and CDR2 ANQGSEA. CDR3 length equals 16 residues. V dropped 3 bases and J dropped 3; count of bases not matched to a gene: 8. The CDR3 sequence is CSVEGQGASVDYGYTF. The CDR3 DNA reads as TGCAGCGTTGAGGGACAGGGGGCTAGCGTCGACTATGGCTACACCTTC.

The J gene is TRBJ1-2, the V gene TRBV29-1; D perhaps matches TRBD1 (5 bases). Germline V gene sequence: CDR1 SQVTM, CDR2 ANQGSEA. This CDR3 is 10 amino acids long. Trimming left V 6 bases short and J 8 bases short, with 10 bases between. The CDR3 protein is CSVGVLGYTF. CDR3 bases: TGCAGCGTGGGGGTGTTGGGCTACACCTTC.